This T cell receptor beta chain was recovered during a study of Graves' ophthalmopathy and Graves' hyperthyroidism. The authors amplified TCR beta CDR3 regions, and they did so from RNA transcripts for repertoire sequencing. The workflow started with a first-round RT-PCR run with HTBI primers and then moved on to a second-round multiplex PCR. TCRdb used MiXCR to reprocess the multiplex PCR reads, holding one entry per CDR3 protein. The repertoire holds tens of thousands of distinct CDR3 sequences, with less than 55% as singletons. Germline V gives CDR1 MDHEN, CDR2 SYDVKM. V was trimmed by 7 bases and J by 0 bases, leaving 19 bases between them. There are 17 residues in the CDR3.

This receptor was taken from an adult woman with Graves' ophthalmopathy. V gene TRBV28 combines with J gene TRBJ2-1; D is possibly TRBD2 (6 bases). The sequenced sample consisted of peripheral blood. The CDR3 loop reads CASMGGGTSSSYNEQFF. CDR3 nucleotide sequence: TGTGCCAGCATGGGTGGCGGGACCTCGAGCTCCTACAATGAGCAGTTCTTC. The variable domain in full, completed from reference TRBV28 and TRBJ2-1, reads DVKVTQSSRYLVKRTGEKVFLECVQDMDHENMFWYRQDPGLGLRLIYFSYDVKMKEKGDIPEGYSVSREKKERFSLILESASTNQTSMYLCASMGGGTSSSYNEQFFGPGTRLTVL.